Listed below are T cell receptor beta chains from one sample, sequenced in a study of blood T cells in healthy people across ages. Via MiXCR, TCRdb re-called the 5' RACE reads, giving one row per CDR3 protein. The table lists around 1.5 million distinct CDR3 sequences, 34% of them singletons, with approximately 10% in the top ten. Specimen: blood. The origin of the receptors is a woman aged 30 to 39 in good health. The CDR3 runs from the conserved cysteine through the conserved F or W. The D gene is left open where the match is weak. Some rows have no size entry. The others give once, few or many, or a class for an expanded clone.

v_call,clone_size,d_call,j_call,cdr3_nt,cdr3_aa
TRBV28,.,.,TRBJ1-2,TGTGCCAGCAGTAGGACATTTGAGTATGGCTACACCTTC,CASSRTFEYGYTF
TRBV4-2,many,.,TRBJ2-5,TGTGCCAGCAGCCAAGATTTCGGAAAAGAGACCCAGTACTTC,CASSQDFGKETQYF
TRBV6-2/TRBV6-3,few,.,TRBJ2-3,TGTGCCAGCAGTTACGAACTGGATACGCAGTATTTT,CASSYELDTQYF
TRBV5-4,.,.,TRBJ1-2,TGTGCCAGCAGCGTGACAGATTTCTATGGCTACACCTTC,CASSVTDFYGYTF
TRBV20-1,.,TRBD2,TRBJ2-1,TGCAGTGCTAGATCCTCGGGACTAGTGGCCTATGAGCAGTTCTTC,CSARSSGLVAYEQFF
TRBV3-1,.,.,TRBJ2-7,TGTGCCAGCAGCCATGCGCAGGCCGGGCTTGAGCAGTACTTC,CASSHAQAGLEQYF
TRBV29-1,.,.,TRBJ1-2,TGCAGCGTTGAAACGTTAGGGGATATGGCTAGTTACACCTTC,CSVETLGDMASYTF
TRBV13,.,.,TRBJ1-2,TGTGCCAGCAGCTTATGCGGACAGATGGGGGTCGAATTGATCTATGGCTACACCTTC,CASSLCGQMGVELIYGYTF
TRBV10-3,.,.,TRBJ1-4,TGTGCCATCAGACAAAATCGGCAGGGGTTCGGAGAAAAACTGTTTTTT,CAIRQNRQGFGEKLFF
TRBV3-1,.,TRBD1,TRBJ2-7,TGTGCCAGCAGCCAAGAGGTTAAAGGACAGGGTGACGAGCAGTACTTC,CASSQEVKGQGDEQYF
TRBV4-2,.,TRBD2,TRBJ2-5,TGTGCCAGCAGCCCCCGGCTAAGCGGGATTGAGACCCAGTACTTC,CASSPRLSGIETQYF
TRBV14,.,.,TRBJ1-5,TGTGCCTGCAGCCCGCCGGGACATAATCAGCCCCAGCATTTT,CACSPPGHNQPQHF
TRBV12-3/TRBV12-4,few,TRBD1,TRBJ2-7,TGTGCCAGCAGTAGACAGGGGGCTTATTCGTACGAGCAGTACTTC,CASSRQGAYSYEQYF